The clone carrying this T cell receptor (beta chain) was recorded at least ten times. The V and J ends lost 5 bases and 1 base respectively, with 13 bases between them. Germline CDR1 is SGHTA and CDR2 is FQGNSA. The CDR3 covers 15 residues. In TCRdb, the RT-PCR reads were re-called with MiXCR into one record per CDR3 protein. The sample yields more than 550,000 distinct CDR3 sequences, about 14% seen once. The sequencing input was memory CD4+ T cells from blood. The sequence came from a female donor in good health, serving as a healthy control. The chain combines TRBV7-2 with TRBJ2-3; D perhaps matches TRBD2 (6 bases). In DNA, the CDR3 is TGTGCCAGCAGCCTAGGAGCGGGCCGCACAGATACGCAGTATTTT. Translation gives CASSLGAGRTDTQYF. The full variable domain, completed using reference TRBV7-2 and TRBJ2-3, is GAGVSQSPSNKVTEKGKDVELRCDPISGHTALYWYRQSLGQGLEFLIYFQGNSAPDKSGLPSDRFSAERTGGSVSTLTIQRTQQEDSAVYLCASSLGAGRTDTQYFGPGTRLTVL.